The 30 T cell receptor beta chains below all came from one sample that was sequenced in a study of response to subunit inactivated influenza vaccine. MiXCR, run by TCRdb on the RT-PCR reads, gives a single entry per CDR3 protein. The profile shows around 790,000 distinct CDR3 sequences, 20% to 25% of them singletons. The specimen comprised PBMCs from blood, sampled 5 days after vaccination. These receptors came from a man aged 45-60 years who received an inactivated influenza vaccine.

This clonotype was observed a few times. J is TRBJ2-7 and V is TRBV20-1, with a weak D call TRBD1 (8 bases). The length of the CDR3 is 15 residues. Germline V lookup: CDR1 DFQATT, CDR2 SNEGSKA (reference sequence). V was trimmed by 6 bases and J by 3 bases, leaving 21 bases between them. CDR3 DNA: TGCAGTGCCAAGCGGGGACAGGCATTATTCTACGAGCAGTACTTC. Encoded protein: CSAKRGQALFYEQYF.

The chain employs TRBV10-3 and TRBJ2-2; D possibly corresponds to TRBD1 (5 bases). The V end lost 10 bases, the J end lost 4 bases, and 7 bases lay between the germline ends. This CDR3 is built from 11 residues. Germline loops: CDR1 ENHRY, CDR2 SYGVKD. CDR3 sequence reads: CATRATGELFF. CDR3 nucleotide sequence: TGTGCCACCAGGGCCACCGGGGAGCTGTTTTTT.

This sequence joins TRBV5-1 and TRBJ1-1; D not certain. Trimming pared 7 bases from V and 6 bases from J, leaving 16 bases between. This CDR3 is 13 amino acids long. Germline lookup yields CDR1 SGHRS and CDR2 YFSETQ. CDR3 sequence (DNA): TGCGCCAGCCACCCCGGCCTCGGCGCTGAAGCTTTCTTT. The encoded protein is CASHPGLGAEAFF.

The chain employs TRBV5-6 and TRBJ2-3; no clear D. CDR1 and CDR2 from the germline V gene are SGHDT and YYEEEE. The CDR3 is 11 residues long. Trimming left V 6 bases short and J 6 bases short, with 8 bases between. CDR3 in amino acids: CASTFYDTQYF. DNA for the CDR3: TGTGCCAGCACTTTCTACGATACGCAGTATTTT.

This chain links TRBV7-6 with TRBJ1-4; weak D call: TRBD1 (5 bases). V was trimmed by 1 base and J by 11 bases, leaving 14 bases between them. CDR3 length: 14 residues. Germline V gene sequence: CDR1 SGHVS, CDR2 FNYEAQ. The CDR3 loop is CASSLEAGIGKLFF. CDR3 sequence (DNA): TGTGCCAGCAGCTTAGAGGCAGGGATCGGGAAACTGTTTTTT. The full variable domain, completed using reference TRBV7-6 and TRBJ1-4, is GAGVSQSPRYKVTKRGQDVALRCDPISGHVSLYWYRQALGQGPEFLTYFNYEAQQDKSGLPNDRFSAERPEGSISTLTIQRTEQRDSAMYRCASSLEAGIGKLFFGSGTQLSVL.

The rearrangement uses TRBV28 and TRBJ2-1, with 8 bases identical to TRBD1. The CDR3 consists of 11 residues. Germline V gene sequence: CDR1 MDHEN, CDR2 SYDVKM. With 10 bases clipped from V and 14 bases from J, the junction kept 10 bases outside the gene matches. This CDR3 reads CATSGQGIKFF. The CDR3 DNA reads as TGTGCCACTTCCGGACAGGGTATTAAGTTCTTC.

The table lists this clonotype with a few counts. The chain links TRBV30 to TRBJ1-2; D is possibly TRBD1 (5 bases). Trimming removed 8 bases at V and 2 bases at J, with 9 bases between. The CDR3 contains 11 residues. CDR1 GTSNPN and CDR2 SVGIG come from the germline V gene (reference sequence). This CDR3 is CAQGLNYGYTF. As DNA, the CDR3 is TGTGCCCAGGGACTCAACTATGGCTACACCTTC.

This clonotype was counted at least ten times. The rearrangement joins TRBV29-1 to TRBJ2-5; TRBD1 aligns across 7 bases. CDR1 SQVTM and CDR2 ANQGSEA come from the germline V gene. V lost 3 bases, J lost 2 bases, and 6 bases stayed unmatched. The CDR3 is 14 residues long. The CDR3 sequence is CSVDKDRSQETQYF. CDR3 in DNA: TGCAGCGTTGACAAGGACAGGTCTCAAGAGACCCAGTACTTC.

The genes are TRBV29-1 and TRBJ2-5, with a tentative D call TRBD1 (7 bases). V was trimmed by 2 bases and J by 4 bases, leaving 14 bases between them. Germline lookup yields CDR1 SQVTM and CDR2 ANQGSEA. This CDR3 is 14 amino acids long. Here the CDR3 DNA reads TGCAGCGTTGAAAAACGACAGGGAGGAGAGACCCAGTACTTC. Its translation: CSVEKRQGGETQYF. Full variable domain (outside the CDR3, taken from reference TRBV29-1 and TRBJ2-5): SAVISQKPSRDICQRGTSLTIQCQVDSQVTMMFWYRQQPGQSLTLIATANQGSEATYESGFVIDKFPISRPNLTFSTLTVSNMSPEDSSIYLCSVEKRQGGETQYFGPGTRLLVL.

This clonotype has a handful of counts. The chain recombines TRBV7-9 with TRBJ2-5; D is unclear. The CDR3 contains 15 residues. The V end was cut by 0 bases, the J end by 4 bases, with 12 bases between. Germline V gene sequence: CDR1 SEHNR, CDR2 FQNEAQ (reference sequence). The CDR3 protein is CASSLAHGSTETQYF. The CDR3 region has the DNA TGTGCCAGCAGCTTAGCCCACGGTAGCACAGAGACCCAGTACTTC. The variable domain in full, completed from reference TRBV7-9 and TRBJ2-5, reads DTGVSQNPRHKITKRGQNVTFRCDPISEHNRLYWYRQTLGQGPEFLTYFQNEAQLEKSRLLSDRFSAERPKGSFSTLEIQRTEQGDSAMYLCASSLAHGSTETQYFGPGTRLLVL.

The chain links TRBV12-3 or TRBV12-4 to TRBJ1-4; TRBD1 might be the D (6 bases). V lost 5 bases to trimming and J lost 11 bases, with 21 bases between them. This CDR3 has 15 residues. CDR3 DNA: TGTGCCAGCAGTCCATACCGGACAGCGGGGGACAAACTGTTTTTT. This gives the protein CASSPYRTAGDKLFF.

V gene TRBV29-1 combines with J gene TRBJ1-3; D uncertain. V was shortened by 7 bases and J by 3 bases, with 7 bases between the two germline ends. Germline CDR1 reads SQVTM; CDR2 reads ANQGSEA. The length of the CDR3 is 11 residues. The chain's CDR3 is CSGTVGNTIYF. The CDR3 nucleotides read TGCAGCGGGACGGTTGGAAACACCATATATTTT.

The rearrangement uses TRBV2 and TRBJ2-7, with 13 bases identical to TRBD2. The CDR3 has 15 residues. In germline, CDR1 is SNHLY, CDR2 FYNNEI. V lost 6 bases, J lost 6 bases, and 8 bases stayed unmatched. The CDR3 region is CASRGTSGKRSEQYF. The CDR3 DNA is TGTGCCAGCAGGGGGACTAGCGGGAAAAGGAGCGAGCAGTACTTC.

This clonotype was seen a few times. The chain employs TRBV3-1 and TRBJ2-2; 8 positions agree with TRBD1. The CDR3 covers 15 residues. After removal of 4 bases from V and 6 bases from J, the junction contained 7 bases not matched to a gene. The germline V gene has CDR1 LGHDT and CDR2 YNNKEL (reference sequence). The CDR3 loop reads CASSRDRRMPGELFF. As DNA, the CDR3 is TGTGCCAGCAGCCGGGACAGGAGAATGCCCGGGGAGCTGTTTTTT.

This clonotype was picked up a small number of times. The genes are TRBV12-3 or TRBV12-4 and TRBJ1-4, with TRBD1 as a possible D gene (5 bases). Trimming took 3 bases from V and 8 from J, leaving 13 bases between them. The CDR3 sequence is 14 residues long. CDR3 DNA: TGTGCCAGCAGTTTGGGGGACTCTCGGGAAAAACTGTTTTTT. Its protein product is CASSLGDSREKLFF.

In its sample, this clonotype was seen many times. The gene calls are TRBV29-1 and TRBJ2-1; 8 positions match TRBD2. The trim removed 6 bases at V and 9 bases at J, leaving 7 bases unmatched. In germline, CDR1 is SQVTM, CDR2 ANQGSEA. The CDR3 runs 12 residues. The DNA of the CDR3 is TGCAGCGTCCCGGGGGGGCCTTCTGAGCAGTTCTTC. Translating it yields CSVPGGPSEQFF.

There are a few counts of this clonotype. This rearrangement joins TRBV12-3 or TRBV12-4 to TRBJ2-7; 12 positions match TRBD2. This CDR3 spans 14 amino acids. V gave up 6 bases and J gave up 7 bases; unmatched junction bases: 7. The CDR3 spells CASSQGLAGIEQYF. CDR3 DNA sequence: TGTGCCAGCAGCCAAGGACTAGCGGGGATTGAGCAGTACTTC.

V gene TRBV6-5 combines with J gene TRBJ2-7, with unresolved D. Germline V lookup: CDR1 MNHEY, CDR2 SVGAGI. The ends were cut back, 0 bases at V and 3 bases at J, with 15 bases in the middle. The CDR3 sequence is 16 residues long. In nucleotides, the CDR3 is TGTGCCAGCAGTTACTCAACACCTCCTATAAACTACGAGCAGTACTTC. Protein product: CASSYSTPPINYEQYF.

Only a few counts were recorded for this clonotype. This rearrangement joins TRBV28 to TRBJ2-5; 12 bases agree with TRBD1. V shed 7 bases and J 13 bases; nucleotides not matched to a gene: 7. Germline V gives CDR1 MDHEN, CDR2 SYDVKM. This CDR3 has 12 amino acids. This CDR3 reads CASTPGTGGMYF. The CDR3 DNA reads TGTGCCAGCACTCCCGGGACAGGGGGCATGTACTTC.

Ten or more counts support this clonotype. The chain recombines TRBV29-1 with TRBJ2-2; unclear D gene. Looked up from germline, CDR1 is SQVTM and CDR2 is ANQGSEA. Deletions cut 6 bases from V and 5 bases from J, with 10 bases between. CDR3 length: 12 residues. Here the CDR3 reads CSVLLRTGELFF. Here the CDR3 DNA reads TGCAGCGTCCTACTGAGAACCGGGGAGCTGTTTTTT.

This clonotype was counted between two and nine times. The chain is built from TRBV20-1 and TRBJ1-2; TRBD1 agrees at 7 bases. Looked up from germline, CDR1 is DFQATT and CDR2 is SNEGSKA (reference sequence). This CDR3 is 13 amino acids long. With 5 bases clipped from V and 3 bases from J, the junction kept 6 bases outside the gene matches. The CDR3: CSAARDSYYGYTF. In nucleotides, the CDR3 is TGCAGTGCTGCGCGGGACAGCTACTATGGCTACACCTTC.

This clonotype has only one observation. The CDR3 bases are TGTGCCAGCACGCGCGGGTGGGTTCTAGTCGCCGGGGAGCTGTTTTTT. This sequence encodes CASTRGWVLVAGELFF. The V call is TRBV12-3 or TRBV12-4, the J call TRBJ2-2; a weak D match, TRBD2 (5 bases). V was trimmed by 7 bases and J by 6 bases, leaving 21 bases between them. This CDR3 is 16 amino acids long.

The sample holds a few counts of this clonotype. This sequence joins TRBV6-2 or TRBV6-3 and TRBJ2-3; 8 positions match TRBD2. The CDR3 is 16 residues long. Germline CDR1 is MNHEY and CDR2 is SVGEGT. V lost 1 base and J lost 2; bases outside the gene matches: 5. This chain's CDR3 is CASSYYREGPTDTQYF. As DNA, the CDR3 is TGTGCCAGCAGTTACTATCGGGAGGGACCCACAGATACGCAGTATTTT.

This clonotype has ten or more counts. The chain couples TRBV12-3 or TRBV12-4 to TRBJ2-6; D ambiguous. V lost 3 bases, J lost 0 bases, and 9 bases lay in between. This CDR3 is built from 16 residues. The CDR3 DNA reads TGTGCCAGCAGTTTGGTCAGAGGCTCTGGGGCCAACGTCCTGACTTTC. Translated, it gives CASSLVRGSGANVLTF.

The table lists this clonotype with many counts. The genes are TRBV7-2 and TRBJ2-3; tentatively, D is TRBD1 (7 bases). With 6 bases removed from V and 0 bases from J, the gap between germline ends came to 19 bases. This CDR3 region has 17 residues. Germline-derived CDR1 and CDR2 are SGHTA and FQGNSA. The CDR3, as DNA: TGTGCCAGCAGACGCGGCGGGACAGCCTCTAGCACAGATACGCAGTATTTT. Translation gives CASRRGGTASSTDTQYF.

The chain joins TRBV20-1 to TRBJ2-7; D gene ambiguous. CDR3 length equals 13 residues. Trimming stripped 6 bases from V and 2 bases from J, with 14 bases between. The V gene's germline CDR1 is DFQATT and CDR2 SNEGSKA (reference sequence). The CDR3 protein is CSAQGPMPYEQYF. DNA for the CDR3: TGCAGTGCACAAGGACCTATGCCCTACGAGCAGTACTTC.

V usage is TRBV4-2 and J usage is TRBJ2-3, with D perhaps TRBD1 or TRBD2 (5 bases each). Germline loops: CDR1 LGHNA, CDR2 YNFKEQ. V was clipped by 0 bases and J by 2 bases, with 12 bases between them. The CDR3 runs 16 residues. CDR3 DNA: TGTGCCAGCAGCCAAGATGTAGTGGGGGTCACAGATACGCAGTATTTT. Its protein product is CASSQDVVGVTDTQYF.

This clonotype showed up just once. V gene TRBV14 combines with J gene TRBJ1-2; D remains unclear. This CDR3 region has 13 residues. Germline V CDR1 and CDR2: SGHDN, FVKESK. With 2 bases removed from V and 4 bases from J, the gap between germline ends came to 8 bases. The CDR3 protein is CASSQNIAYGYTF. The CDR3, as DNA: TGTGCCAGCAGCCAAAACATTGCCTATGGCTACACCTTC.

This rearrangement joins TRBV7-9 to TRBJ2-7, with 7 bases lining up with TRBD1. J was trimmed by 1 base and V by 11 bases; bases with no gene match: 11. Germline V gene sequence: CDR1 SEHNR, CDR2 FQNEAQ (reference sequence). The length of the CDR3 is 14 residues. The CDR3 loop is CASHSADRSYEQYF. CDR3 DNA: TGTGCCTCCCACTCCGCGGACAGGTCCTACGAGCAGTACTTC.

The sample holds a few counts of this clonotype. The rearrangement uses TRBV12-3 or TRBV12-4 and TRBJ2-4; 8 nucleotides align to TRBD2. The CDR3 has 17 residues. V lost 6 bases to trimming and J lost 0 bases; unmatched junction nucleotides: 10. The CDR3 DNA is TGTGCCAGCAGAAATAGCGGGACCAGTTTAGCCAAAAACATTCAGTACTTC. Its protein product is CASRNSGTSLAKNIQYF.